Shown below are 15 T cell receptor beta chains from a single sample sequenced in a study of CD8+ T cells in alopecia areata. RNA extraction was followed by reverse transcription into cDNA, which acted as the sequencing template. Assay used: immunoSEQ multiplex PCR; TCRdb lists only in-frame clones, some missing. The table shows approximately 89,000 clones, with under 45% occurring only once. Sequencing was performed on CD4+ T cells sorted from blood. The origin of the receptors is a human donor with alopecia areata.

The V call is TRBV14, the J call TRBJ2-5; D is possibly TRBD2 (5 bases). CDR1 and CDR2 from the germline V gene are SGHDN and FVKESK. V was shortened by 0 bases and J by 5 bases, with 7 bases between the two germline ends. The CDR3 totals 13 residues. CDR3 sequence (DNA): TGTGCCAGCAGCCAAGAACCGGGGGAGACCCAGTACTTC. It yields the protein CASSQEPGETQYF.

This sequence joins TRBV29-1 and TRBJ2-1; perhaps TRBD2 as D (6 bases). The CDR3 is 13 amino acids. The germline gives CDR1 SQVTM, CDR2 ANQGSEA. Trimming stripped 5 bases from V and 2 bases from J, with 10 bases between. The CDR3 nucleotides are TGCAGCGTTAGGAGGGGTACCTACAATGAGCAGTTCTTC. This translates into CSVRRGTYNEQFF.

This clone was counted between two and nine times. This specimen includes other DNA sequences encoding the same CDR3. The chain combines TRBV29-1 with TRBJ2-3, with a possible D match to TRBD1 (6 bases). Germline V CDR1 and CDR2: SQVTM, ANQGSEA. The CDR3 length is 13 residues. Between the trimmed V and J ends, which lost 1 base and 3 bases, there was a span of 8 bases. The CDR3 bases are TGCAGCGTTGAAGTCACAGGGACAGATACGCAGTATTTT. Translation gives CSVEVTGTDTQYF.

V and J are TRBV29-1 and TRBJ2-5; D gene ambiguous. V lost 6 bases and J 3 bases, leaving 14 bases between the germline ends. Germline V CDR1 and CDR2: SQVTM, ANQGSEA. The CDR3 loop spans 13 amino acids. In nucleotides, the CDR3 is TGCAGCGTCCTCCGGGCAGCAAAAGAGACCCAGTACTTC. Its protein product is CSVLRAAKETQYF.

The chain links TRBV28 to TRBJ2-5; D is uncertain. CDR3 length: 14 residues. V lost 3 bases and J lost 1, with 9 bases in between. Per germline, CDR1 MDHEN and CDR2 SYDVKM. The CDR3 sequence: CASSFQQLQETQYF. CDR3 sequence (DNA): TGTGCCAGCAGTTTTCAACAGCTCCAAGAGACCCAGTACTTC.

As DNA, the CDR3 is TGTGCCAGCAGCCGGCCACTGAGGCAGGGTCGATCCTACGAGCAGTACTTC. Translating it yields CASSRPLRQGRSYEQYF. The V and J genes are TRBV5-6 and TRBJ2-7, with TRBD1 as a possible D gene (5 bases). The CDR3 has 17 amino acids. Germline CDR1 is SGHDT and CDR2 is YYEEEE. Trimming stripped 4 bases from V and 1 base from J, with 21 bases between.

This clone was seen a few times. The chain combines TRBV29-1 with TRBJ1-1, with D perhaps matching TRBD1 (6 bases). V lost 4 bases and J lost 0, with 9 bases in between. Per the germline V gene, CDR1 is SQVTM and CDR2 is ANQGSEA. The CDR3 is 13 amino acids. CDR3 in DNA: TGCAGCGTTGCCGGGACACTGAACACTGAAGCTTTCTTT. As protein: CSVAGTLNTEAFF.

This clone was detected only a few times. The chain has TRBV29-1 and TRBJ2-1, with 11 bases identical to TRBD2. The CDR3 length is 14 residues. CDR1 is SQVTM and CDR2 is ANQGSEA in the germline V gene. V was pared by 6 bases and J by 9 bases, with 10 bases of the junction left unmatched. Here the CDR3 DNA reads TGCAGCGTAGTAACTAGCGGGAGAGCTGGTGAGCAGTTCTTC. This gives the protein CSVVTSGRAGEQFF.

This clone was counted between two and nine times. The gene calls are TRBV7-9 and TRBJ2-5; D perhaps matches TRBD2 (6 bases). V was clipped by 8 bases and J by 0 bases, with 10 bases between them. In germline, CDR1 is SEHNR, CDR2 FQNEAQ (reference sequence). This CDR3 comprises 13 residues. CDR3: CASGRENQETQYF. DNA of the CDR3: TGTGCCAGCGGGCGGGAAAACCAAGAGACCCAGTACTTC.

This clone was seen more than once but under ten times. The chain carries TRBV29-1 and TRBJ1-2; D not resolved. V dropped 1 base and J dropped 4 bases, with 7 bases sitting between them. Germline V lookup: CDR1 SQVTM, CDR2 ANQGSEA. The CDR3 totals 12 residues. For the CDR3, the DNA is TGCAGCGTTGAAGGGGCCAGCTATGGCTACACCTTC. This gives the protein CSVEGASYGYTF.

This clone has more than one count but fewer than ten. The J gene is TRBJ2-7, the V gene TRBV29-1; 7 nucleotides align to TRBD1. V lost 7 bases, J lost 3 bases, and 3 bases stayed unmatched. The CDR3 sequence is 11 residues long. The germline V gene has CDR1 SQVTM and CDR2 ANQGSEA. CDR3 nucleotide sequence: TGCAGCGCCCGGGACAGCTACGAGCAGTACTTC. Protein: CSARDSYEQYF.

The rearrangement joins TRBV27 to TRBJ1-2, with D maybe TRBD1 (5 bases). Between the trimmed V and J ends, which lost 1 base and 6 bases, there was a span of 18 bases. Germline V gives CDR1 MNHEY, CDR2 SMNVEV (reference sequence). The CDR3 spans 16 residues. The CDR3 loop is CASSLWGLSGKDGYTF. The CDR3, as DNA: TGTGCCAGCAGTTTATGGGGTTTGTCAGGGAAGGATGGCTACACCTTC.

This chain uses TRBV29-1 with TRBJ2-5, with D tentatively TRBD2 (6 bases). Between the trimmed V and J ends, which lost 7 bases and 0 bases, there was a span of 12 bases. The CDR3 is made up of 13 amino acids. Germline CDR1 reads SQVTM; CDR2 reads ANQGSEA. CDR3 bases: TGCAGCGCCGAGCGGGCCTACCAAGAGACCCAGTACTTC. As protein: CSAERAYQETQYF.

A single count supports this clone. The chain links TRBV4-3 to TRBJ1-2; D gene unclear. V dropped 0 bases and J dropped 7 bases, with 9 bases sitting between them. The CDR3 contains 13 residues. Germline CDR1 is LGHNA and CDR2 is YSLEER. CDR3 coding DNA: TGCGCCAGCAGCCAAGAGCGGAGAGGTGGCTACACCTTC. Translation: CASSQERRGGYTF.

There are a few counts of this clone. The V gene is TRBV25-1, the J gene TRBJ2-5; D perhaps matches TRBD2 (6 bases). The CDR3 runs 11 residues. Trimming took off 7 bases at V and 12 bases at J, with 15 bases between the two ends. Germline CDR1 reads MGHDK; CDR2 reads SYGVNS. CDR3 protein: CASTAGPTKYF. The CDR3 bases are TGTGCCAGCACCGCGGGGCCGACGAAGTACTTC.